This paragraph covers one T cell receptor (beta chain) sequence. This CDR3 is 15 amino acids long. CDR1 and CDR2 from the germline V gene are SGHVS and FQNEAQ. Deletions cut 5 bases from V and 7 bases from J, with 18 bases between. This sample is part of a study of early T cells in non-severe SARS-CoV-2 infection. Overall study context: The sequenced material was bulk RNA from unsorted whole blood, and its chains were unpaired.

Attachment of unique molecular identifiers to individual cDNA molecules was performed. A single record per CDR3 protein comes from TCRdb applying MiXCR to the 5' RACE reads. The data hold about 110,000 distinct CDR3 sequences, with about 12% observed a single time. Sequences were obtained from whole blood. This sequence originates from an adult who was a healthcare worker with PCR-confirmed SARS-CoV-2 infection or an uninfected control (not recorded which). The genes are TRBV7-8 and TRBJ2-1; tentatively, D is TRBD2 (6 bases). CDR3 nucleotides: TGTGCCAGCAGCCTCGGACCGGGAGCCCTAAATGAGCAGTTCTTC. It specifies CASSLGPGALNEQFF.